One and the same sample provided the 10 T cell receptor beta chains below, sequenced in a study of blood T cell repertoires in COVID-19. Sequenced by immunoSEQ multiplex PCR; TCRdb stores in-frame clones only, minus some. The data hold about 54,000 clones, with 85% to 95% observed a single time. Sequenced sample: peripheral blood. The receptor source for this set is a man in his fifties with acute or convalescent COVID-19.

This chain links TRBV19 with TRBJ1-5; maybe TRBD1 (5 bases). Germline V gene sequence: CDR1 LNHDA, CDR2 SQIVND (reference sequence). V lost 5 bases and J 7 bases, leaving 24 bases between the germline ends. The CDR3 consists of 17 residues. CDR3 nucleotide sequence: TGTGCCAGTAGTGTTGGCAGGGAGGGCCCAAATCGCCAGCCCCAGCATTTT. Its translation: CASSVGREGPNRQPQHF.

The chain couples TRBV5-4 to TRBJ1-5; D ambiguous. Germline V gene sequence: CDR1 SGHNT, CDR2 YYREEE (reference sequence). The CDR3 extends over 15 amino acids. V lost 3 bases and J 2 bases, leaving 12 bases between the germline ends. CDR3 sequence: CASSWGGSGNQPQHF. The DNA for the CDR3 is TGTGCCAGCAGCTGGGGAGGGAGCGGCAATCAGCCCCAGCATTTT.

The chain employs TRBV28 and TRBJ2-5, with D tentatively TRBD1 (5 bases). Per the germline V gene, CDR1 is MDHEN and CDR2 is SYDVKM. V gave up 3 bases and J gave up 5 bases, with 13 bases separating them. The CDR3 is 14 amino acids. Here the CDR3 reads CASSFGGKGETQYF. The CDR3 nucleotides are TGTGCCAGCAGTTTCGGTGGGAAGGGGGAGACCCAGTACTTC.

In this sample, this clone turned up once. The chain is built from TRBV7-6 and TRBJ2-7, with 8 bases that match TRBD1. CDR1 and CDR2 (germline): SGHVS, FNYEAQ. This CDR3 comprises 16 residues. Trimming cost V 0 bases and J 3 bases; bases outside gene matches: 7. As DNA, the CDR3 is TGTGCCAGCAGCTTAGCTCAGGGGGCACGTTTCTACGAGCAGTACTTC. Protein: CASSLAQGARFYEQYF.

The CDR3 sequence: CASKPWGLMNTEAFF. CDR3 nucleotides: TGTGCCAGCAAACCCTGGGGGCTCATGAACACTGAAGCTTTCTTT. V is TRBV27 and J is TRBJ1-1; maybe TRBD1 (6 bases). The CDR3 length is 15 residues. CDR1 is MNHEY and CDR2 is SMNVEV in the germline V gene (reference sequence). V shed 7 bases and J shed 0 bases, with 15 bases lying between them.

The J gene is TRBJ2-5, the V gene TRBV7-9; possibly TRBD2 for D (7 bases). The length of the CDR3 is 14 residues. Germline values: CDR1 SEHNR, CDR2 FQNEAQ (reference sequence). V lost 3 bases, J lost 4 bases, and 12 bases lay in between. As DNA, the CDR3 is TGTGCCAGCAGCTTCTCGGGGGGCGCAGAGACCCAGTACTTC. Protein: CASSFSGGAETQYF.

The chain has TRBV14 and TRBJ2-1; 7 nucleotides agree with TRBD2. The CDR3 sequence is 17 residues long. The germline V gene encodes CDR1 SGHDN and CDR2 FVKESK. Trimming at V came to 0 bases and at J to 6 bases, leaving 11 bases not matched to a gene. The CDR3 coding sequence is TGTGCCAGCAGCCAAGATCTCTCCGGGAGGAGTGGCAATGAGCAGTTCTTC. It yields the protein CASSQDLSGRSGNEQFF.

This chain joins TRBV7-2 and TRBJ1-3, with a possible D match to TRBD1 (5 bases). Looked up from germline, CDR1 is SGHTA and CDR2 is FQGNSA. The V gene lost 6 bases and the J gene lost 2 bases, with 14 bases spanning the gap. The CDR3 is made up of 15 amino acids. CDR3 in DNA: TGTGCCAGCAGTAAATCCCAAGGGGCTGGAAACACCATATATTTT. This sequence encodes CASSKSQGAGNTIYF.

The chain carries TRBV27 and TRBJ1-5; D gene ambiguous. The CDR3 runs 15 residues. The V gene lost 6 bases and the J gene lost 0 bases, with 12 bases spanning the gap. CDR1 and CDR2 (germline): MNHEY, SMNVEV (reference sequence). CDR3 nucleotides: TGTGCCAGCAGCCCCAGAGGACTTAGCAATCAGCCCCAGCATTTT. Translated, it gives CASSPRGLSNQPQHF.

This rearrangement joins TRBV29-1 to TRBJ2-3; TRBD2 aligns across 11 bases. V gave up 4 bases and J gave up 5 bases; unmatched junction bases: 8. The CDR3 is 15 residues long. Per the germline V gene, CDR1 is SQVTM and CDR2 is ANQGSEA. CDR3 amino acids: CSVVWVGLAVDTQYF. In DNA form, the CDR3 reads TGCAGCGTTGTTTGGGTGGGACTAGCGGTAGATACGCAGTATTTT.